These 23 T cell receptor beta chains share one sample of origin, sequenced in a study of CD8+CD57+ T cells in acquired aplastic anemia. TCR beta VDJ and CDR3 were profiled, and genomic DNA was the template. TCRdb called the reads again in MiXCR, with one record for every CDR3 protein. The profile shows roughly 51,000 distinct CDR3 sequences, roughly 69% of them singletons. Sample: sorted CD4+, CD8+, or CD8+CD57+ T cells (not recorded which) from PBMCs. Source of these receptors: a human donor in good health, serving as a control.

This clonotype has only a few counts. DNA of the CDR3: TGTGCCAGCAGCCGACCAATGAACACTGAAGCTTTCTTT. Amino acids: CASSRPMNTEAFF. This chain joins TRBV7-3 and TRBJ1-1; D uncertain. The CDR3 has 13 amino acids. Trimming left V 5 bases short and J 0 bases short, with 7 bases between. Germline V gives CDR1 SGHTA, CDR2 FQGTGA.

The chain is built from TRBV20-1 and TRBJ2-7; the match to TRBD1 covers 11 bases. The trim removed 6 bases at V and 6 bases at J, leaving 7 bases unmatched. From germline, CDR1 is DFQATT and CDR2 SNEGSKA (reference sequence). The CDR3 is 13 amino acids. The CDR3 coding sequence is TGCAGTGCAGGACAGGGGGCGAATGCCGAGCAGTACTTC. Its translation is CSAGQGANAEQYF.

The J gene is TRBJ2-3, the V gene TRBV10-3; unclear D gene. CDR3 length: 14 residues. Germline lookup yields CDR1 ENHRY and CDR2 SYGVKD. Trimming cost V 2 bases and J 8 bases, with 14 bases left between them. Written as DNA, the CDR3 is TGTGCCATCAGTGAGCCGCGACTCGTTGGTACGCAGTATTTT. It translates to CAISEPRLVGTQYF.

This clonotype is labeled medium-sized. The V gene is TRBV7-3, the J gene TRBJ2-3, with 10 bases aligning to TRBD2. This CDR3 region has 15 residues. The V segment lost 4 bases and the J segment 4 bases; nucleotides outside the gene matches: 5. Germline V gene lookup returns CDR1 SGHTA and CDR2 FQGTGA. CDR3 sequence (DNA): TGTGCCAGCAGCTCAGCCGGACTAGCGGCAGATACGCAGTATTTT. This gives the protein CASSSAGLAADTQYF.

This clonotype has more than one count but fewer than ten. The chain uses TRBV2 and TRBJ1-4; D possibly corresponds to TRBD1 (6 bases). CDR1 and CDR2 (germline): SNHLY, FYNNEI. There are 15 residues in the CDR3. The V gene lost 6 bases and the J gene lost 8 bases, with 19 bases spanning the gap. The DNA of the CDR3 is TGTGCCAGCAGATCGGAGGGGGGCAGATACGAAAAACTGTTTTTT. It is translated as CASRSEGGRYEKLFF.

The chain links TRBV5-4 to TRBJ1-5; D ambiguous. The CDR3 extends over 16 amino acids. CDR1 is SGHNT, CDR2 YYREEE, per germline (reference sequence). V was cut by 0 bases and J by 2 bases, with 12 bases left in between. The CDR3 here is CASSLGSPAGNQPQHF. CDR3 sequence (DNA): TGTGCCAGCAGCTTGGGATCGCCAGCGGGCAATCAGCCCCAGCATTTT.

This clonotype was counted only a few times. This chain joins TRBV10-3 and TRBJ2-7; D uncertain. Trimming pared 3 bases from V and 3 bases from J, leaving 3 bases between. Germline V CDR1 and CDR2: ENHRY, SYGVKD. CDR3 length equals 11 residues. The chain's CDR3 is CAISDLYEQYF. In nucleotides, the CDR3 is TGTGCCATCAGTGATCTCTACGAGCAGTACTTC.

The chain recombines TRBV20-1 with TRBJ2-7; D remains ambiguous. The CDR3 sequence is 12 residues long. With 4 bases removed from V and 2 bases from J, the gap between germline ends came to 9 bases. Germline loops: CDR1 DFQATT, CDR2 SNEGSKA (reference sequence). This chain's CDR3 is CSAKSETYEQYF. The CDR3 bases are TGCAGTGCTAAAAGCGAAACCTACGAGCAGTACTTC.

This chain joins TRBV5-5 and TRBJ1-6, with 7 bases aligning to TRBD1. This CDR3 is built from 15 residues. Germline values: CDR1 SGHKS, CDR2 YYEKEE (reference sequence). Losses at the gene ends were 0 bases for V and 10 bases for J; bases not matched to a gene: 7. The CDR3 coding sequence is TGTGCCAGCAGCTTGGCAGGTGACAGGGAATCACCCCTCCACTTT. Translating it yields CASSLAGDRESPLHF.

The CDR3: CASTISAGNIDSPLHF. As DNA, the CDR3 is TGTGCCAGTACCATTAGTGCGGGGAACATAGATTCACCCCTCCACTTT. V is TRBV19 and J is TRBJ1-6; D is ambiguous. V was cut by 7 bases and J by 8 bases, with 21 bases left in between. CDR3 length: 16 residues. Germline CDR1 and CDR2: LNHDA and SQIVND (reference sequence).

This chain joins TRBV20-1 and TRBJ2-7; a possible D gene is TRBD1 (6 bases). Germline V gives CDR1 DFQATT, CDR2 SNEGSKA (reference sequence). This CDR3 comprises 16 residues. The V end was cut by 0 bases, the J end by 0 bases, with 15 bases between. The CDR3 DNA follows: TGCAGTGCTAGAGATGAATCGGGACACAACTCCTACGAGCAGTACTTC. Its protein is CSARDESGHNSYEQYF.

The V call is TRBV24-1, the J call TRBJ2-3, with 11 nucleotides matching TRBD2. Trimming removed 6 bases from V and 5 bases from J; junction bases left unmatched: 6. The V gene's germline CDR1 is KGHDR and CDR2 SFDVKD. The CDR3 runs 15 residues. The DNA for the CDR3 is TGTGCCACCAGTACTAGCGGGAGCGGTAGAGATACGCAGTATTTT. Its translation is CATSTSGSGRDTQYF.

The chain links TRBV7-6 to TRBJ1-1, with a tentative D call TRBD1 (5 bases). This CDR3 has 13 amino acids. Germline V lookup: CDR1 SGHVS, CDR2 FNYEAQ. The V end lost 3 bases, the J end lost 3 bases, and 8 bases lay between the germline ends. The CDR3 sequence: CASSFQGDTEAFF. In nucleotides, the CDR3 is TGTGCCAGCAGCTTCCAGGGAGACACTGAAGCTTTCTTT.

The genes are TRBV29-1 and TRBJ2-7; 7 bases fit TRBD1. This CDR3 region has 12 residues. Germline V gene data show CDR1 as SQVTM and CDR2 as ANQGSEA. V lost 6 bases, J lost 6 bases, and 8 bases stayed unmatched. The CDR3 nucleotides read TGCAGCGTCAGGGACAGAAATCCCGAGCAGTACTTC. Protein: CSVRDRNPEQYF.

In its sample, this clonotype was seen once. V is TRBV2 and J is TRBJ2-1; D ambiguous. Trimming shortened V by 1 base and J by 8 bases, and 15 bases separated the two germline ends. The germline gives CDR1 SNHLY, CDR2 FYNNEI. The CDR3 sequence is 15 residues long. CDR3 loop: CASSEENTPFDEQFF. In DNA form, the CDR3 reads TGTGCCAGCAGTGAAGAAAACACCCCCTTCGATGAGCAGTTCTTC.

The V call is TRBV12-3 or TRBV12-4, the J call TRBJ1-2; no clear D gene. The CDR3 has 13 residues. The V and J ends lost 5 bases and 8 bases respectively, with 15 bases between them. CDR3 DNA sequence: TGTGCCAGCAGTCTAAGACCAGGCATGGGCTACACCTTC. This translates into CASSLRPGMGYTF.

The V and J genes are TRBV7-3 and TRBJ2-3; the match to TRBD2 covers 10 bases. This CDR3 is built from 14 residues. Germline CDR1 reads SGHTA; CDR2 reads FQGTGA. Trimming removed 5 bases from V and 5 bases from J; junction bases left unmatched: 4. The CDR3: CASSIAGGLDTQYF. The CDR3 DNA is TGTGCCAGCAGCATAGCGGGAGGATTAGATACGCAGTATTTT. The complete variable domain, with remaining parts taken from reference TRBV7-3 and TRBJ2-3, reads GAGVSQTPSNKVTEKGKYVELRCDPISGHTALYWYRQSLGQGPEFLIYFQGTGAADDSGLPNDRFFAVRPEGSVSTLKIQRTERGDSAVYLCASSIAGGLDTQYFGPGTRLTVL.

This clonotype was seen once. V usage is TRBV19 and J usage is TRBJ1-5; D not resolved. Trimming shortened V by 1 base and J by 1 base, and 5 bases separated the two germline ends. Per germline, CDR1 LNHDA and CDR2 SQIVND (reference sequence). The CDR3 loop spans 14 amino acids. The CDR3 spells CASSIVGSNQPQHF. CDR3 DNA sequence: TGTGCCAGTAGTATAGTGGGAAGCAATCAGCCCCAGCATTTT.

The rearrangement uses TRBV2 and TRBJ2-3; unclear D gene. Germline values: CDR1 SNHLY, CDR2 FYNNEI. This CDR3 region has 12 residues. V lost 4 bases to trimming and J lost 4 bases, with 6 bases between them. The CDR3 reads CASSASADTQYF. CDR3 bases: TGTGCCAGCAGTGCCTCGGCAGATACGCAGTATTTT. The full variable domain, with the rest looked up from reference TRBV2 and TRBJ2-3, is EPEVTQTPSHQVTQMGQEVILRCVPISNHLYFYWYRQILGQKVEFLVSFYNNEISEKSEIFDDQFSVERPDGSNFTLKIRSTKLEDSAMYFCASSASADTQYFGPGTRLTVL.

This clonotype was picked up a small number of times. The chain employs TRBV25-1 and TRBJ1-1, with 7 bases aligning to TRBD1. Germline assignment: CDR1 MGHDK and CDR2 SYGVNS. This CDR3 is built from 19 residues. J was trimmed by 3 bases and V by 3 bases; bases with no gene match: 19. CDR3 coding DNA: TGTGCCAGCAGTGACTTCGCCACAGGGGATGCTAAGCGGTACACTGAAGCTTTCTTT. Translation: CASSDFATGDAKRYTEAFF. The full variable domain, with the rest looked up from reference TRBV25-1 and TRBJ1-1, is EADIYQTPRYLVIGTGKKITLECSQTMGHDKMYWYQQDPGMELHLIHYSYGVNSTEKGDLSSESTVSRIRTEHFPLTLESARPSHTSQYLCASSDFATGDAKRYTEAFFGQGTRLTVV.

This clonotype was detected only a few times. The chain has TRBV19 and TRBJ1-1; D is uncertain. Germline-derived CDR1 and CDR2 are LNHDA and SQIVND (reference sequence). The V gene lost 6 bases and the J gene lost 4 bases, with 6 bases spanning the gap. CDR3 length equals 11 residues. In nucleotides, the CDR3 is TGTGCCAGTAGAGTGGGCACTGAAGCTTTCTTT. It encodes CASRVGTEAFF.

The chain combines TRBV6-5 with TRBJ1-5, with no clear D. The length of the CDR3 is 14 residues. CDR1 is MNHEY, CDR2 SVGAGI, per germline. Trimming shortened V by 4 bases and J by 0 bases, and 7 bases separated the two germline ends. For the CDR3, the DNA is TGTGCCAGCAGTTCGCAGTATAGCAATCAGCCCCAGCATTTT. Its protein product is CASSSQYSNQPQHF.

This chain links TRBV2 with TRBJ2-3; D is uncertain. The germline V and J ends were trimmed by 3 bases and 6 bases, with 13 bases remaining between them. Germline V gene sequence: CDR1 SNHLY, CDR2 FYNNEI. This CDR3 is built from 14 residues. The CDR3 DNA is TGTGCCAGCAGTGACAGCGCCCATGGGGATACGCAGTATTTT. Encoded protein: CASSDSAHGDTQYF.